In its sample, the clone carrying this T cell receptor beta chain was seen once. Trimming removed 3 bases from V and 3 bases from J, with 11 bases in between. CDR3 length equals 14 residues. Germline V gives CDR1 MGHRA, CDR2 YSYEKL. The data are from a study of blood T cell repertoires in COVID-19. Study background: Whether acute or convalescent, the COVID-19 samples came from the United States, Italy and Spain. Sample material is recorded as cDNA or gDNA derived from T cells, B-cell-depleted T cells, or PBMCs.

The authors' processing: Estimated nucleated cell counts came from reference gene primer amplification. Libraries were prepared by immunoSEQ multiplex PCR; TCRdb keeps only in-frame clonotypes and omits some of them. Clone size and V and J calls were adopted from that table, with D and trimming inferred from the DNA. This table has some 220,000 clones, approximately 80% appearing once. The sample was peripheral blood. The TCR originated in a woman aged 55 to 70 with active or convalescent COVID-19. This chain connects TRBV4-1 to TRBJ2-5; D possibly corresponds to TRBD1 (6 bases). The CDR3 coding sequence is TGCGCCAGCAGCCACCAGGGGACGGAAGAGACCCAGTACTTC. Amino acid sequence: CASSHQGTEETQYF.